A single T cell receptor (beta chain) is shown here with its context. The data stem from a study of T-cell reconstitution after alpha-beta-depleted transplantation in children. Using unique molecular identifiers, the investigators prepared the TCRbeta library. Via MiXCR, TCRdb re-called the PCR reads, giving one row per CDR3 protein. The sample lists roughly 500,000 distinct CDR3 sequences; 30% to 35% were seen once. The germline V gene has CDR1 SQVTM and CDR2 ANQGSEA. Trimming took off 6 bases at V and 2 bases at J, with 10 bases between the two ends. This CDR3 has 12 amino acids. Sample: PBMCs from the stem cell graft donor, taken from the stem cell graft. The clonotype originates from a human donor who donated a stem cell graft to a child with aplastic anemia. J is TRBJ2-5 and V is TRBV29-1; TRBD2 might be the D (6 bases). The CDR3 nucleotides are TGCAGCGTCGGAAGCGGGCAAGAGACCCAGTACTTC. Amino acids: CSVGSGQETQYF.